One and the same sample provided the 28 T cell receptor beta chains below, sequenced in a study of blood T cell repertoires in COVID-19. Assay: immunoSEQ multiplex PCR; the TCRdb copy retains only in-frame clones and omits some. The table records about 320,000 clones, around 84% of them present only once. Material for sequencing was PBMCs or T cells enriched from blood (not recorded which). Every receptor here comes from a woman aged 25 to 39 who had been exposed to COVID-19.

This chain connects TRBV28 to TRBJ1-1; 9 bases are shared with TRBD1. V was pared by 9 bases and J by 1 base, with 12 bases of the junction left unmatched. The CDR3 is made up of 16 amino acids. Looked up from germline, CDR1 is MDHEN and CDR2 is SYDVKM. This CDR3 reads CASFTGGVRGNTEAFF. CDR3 DNA sequence: TGTGCCAGTTTCACAGGGGGCGTTCGGGGGAACACTGAAGCTTTCTTT.

The V and J genes are TRBV6-1 and TRBJ2-1; 8 nucleotides line up with TRBD1. V was clipped by 4 bases and J by 10 bases; unmatched bases: 18. Per germline, CDR1 MNHNS and CDR2 SASEGT. The CDR3 length is 17 residues. In nucleotides, the CDR3 is TGTGCCAGCAGTGCAAACCGGGACAGGTCCCTTTGGGGGGAGCAGTTCTTC. This sequence encodes CASSANRDRSLWGEQFF.

The gene calls are TRBV7-9 and TRBJ1-3, with D maybe TRBD1 (5 bases). CDR3 size: 14 residues. Germline CDR1 is SEHNR and CDR2 is FQNEAQ (reference sequence). With 3 bases removed from V and 6 bases from J, the gap between germline ends came to 12 bases. CDR3: CASSLAGALNTIYF. The DNA for the CDR3 is TGTGCCAGCAGCTTGGCTGGGGCTCTAAACACCATATATTTT.

This clone appeared a single time. This CDR3 reads CASSLALGGPEQYF. The CDR3 DNA reads TGTGCCAGCAGCTTAGCGTTGGGGGGACCCGAGCAGTACTTC. The chain is built from TRBV7-2 and TRBJ2-7, with D possibly TRBD2 on 6 matching bases. Trimming shortened V by 0 bases and J by 6 bases, and 12 bases separated the two germline ends. CDR3 size: 14 residues. Germline CDR1 and CDR2: SGHTA and FQGNSA.

The rearrangement uses TRBV12-3 or TRBV12-4 and TRBJ2-3; the D gene is possibly TRBD2 (5 bases). There are 13 residues in the CDR3. V was pared by 6 bases and J by 5 bases, with 12 bases between. Here the CDR3 DNA reads TGTGCCAGCAGCCGTGTCGAGGGAGATACGCAGTATTTT. Residues: CASSRVEGDTQYF.

This chain joins TRBV6-2 or TRBV6-3 and TRBJ2-7, with TRBD2 matching over 10 bases. Germline loops: CDR1 MNHEY, CDR2 SVGEGT. CDR3 length: 16 residues. V lost 0 bases to trimming and J lost 5 bases; unmatched junction nucleotides: 7. CDR3 sequence reads: CASSYSSGGAVHEQYF. In nucleotides, the CDR3 is TGTGCCAGCAGTTACTCCAGCGGGGGGGCCGTCCACGAGCAGTACTTC.

This chain uses TRBV5-6 with TRBJ2-7; 9 bases line up with TRBD2. The CDR3 runs 15 residues. After removal of 1 base from V and 7 bases from J, the junction contained 9 bases not matched to a gene. Germline CDR1 and CDR2: SGHDT and YYEEEE. The CDR3 region has the DNA TGTGCCAGCAGCTTGTATACAGCGGGAGGAAGGGAGCAGTACTTC. Amino acids: CASSLYTAGGREQYF.

The chain is built from TRBV15 and TRBJ1-4; perhaps TRBD1 as D (6 bases). From germline, CDR1 is LNHNV and CDR2 YYDKDF (reference sequence). V lost 0 bases to trimming and J lost 5 bases, with 13 bases between them. There are 16 residues in the CDR3. The CDR3 DNA follows: TGTGCCACCAGCAGAGATAGAGGGGGAATAAATGAAAAACTGTTTTTT. Residues: CATSRDRGGINEKLFF.

The rearrangement uses TRBV7-2 and TRBJ2-5; 11 bases align to TRBD2. V lost 5 bases, J lost 2 bases, and 10 bases stayed unmatched. Germline V lookup: CDR1 SGHTA, CDR2 FQGNSA. This CDR3 is built from 17 residues. This CDR3 is CASSPISTSGGQETQYF. As DNA, the CDR3 is TGTGCCAGCAGCCCGATCTCTACTAGCGGGGGTCAAGAGACCCAGTACTTC.

This rearrangement joins TRBV5-6 to TRBJ1-3, with 8 nucleotides matching TRBD1. J was trimmed by 1 base and V by 6 bases; bases with no gene match: 9. The CDR3 totals 16 residues. The germline V gene has CDR1 SGHDT and CDR2 YYEEEE. The CDR3 spells CASTFRTGFSGNTIYF. The DNA for the CDR3 is TGTGCCAGCACCTTCCGGACAGGGTTTTCTGGAAACACCATATATTTT.

This sequence joins TRBV24-1 and TRBJ2-3; TRBD1 matches at 7 bases. Trimming at V came to 7 bases and at J to 2 bases, leaving 5 bases not matched to a gene. CDR1 KGHDR and CDR2 SFDVKD come from the germline V gene. CDR3 length equals 14 residues. CDR3 nucleotides: TGTGCCACCAGCCGGACAGGTCTCACAGATACGCAGTATTTT. Translating it yields CATSRTGLTDTQYF.

The chain couples TRBV3-1 (or the pseudogene TRBV3-2) to TRBJ1-5; weak D call: TRBD1 (6 bases). The CDR3 runs 17 residues. Trimming took 0 bases from V and 4 from J, leaving 16 bases between them. Germline V lookup: CDR1 LGHDT, CDR2 YNNKEL (reference sequence). The CDR3 loop reads CASSQEGQGKKNQPQHF. The CDR3 DNA reads as TGTGCCAGCAGCCAAGAAGGGCAGGGGAAGAAGAATCAGCCCCAGCATTTT.

This sequence joins TRBV5-1 and TRBJ2-3, with TRBD2 matching over 11 bases. Germline V gene data show CDR1 as SGHRS and CDR2 as YFSETQ. V was clipped by 6 bases and J by 3 bases; unmatched bases: 9. CDR3 length equals 16 residues. The CDR3 region is CASTDTGLAVTDTQYF. The DNA for the CDR3 is TGCGCCAGCACGGATACGGGACTAGCGGTAACAGATACGCAGTATTTT.

A remark on this clone: Distinct nucleotide sequences in the sample also encode this CDR3. The chain is built from TRBV28 and TRBJ1-1; D is ambiguous. Trimming shortened V by 1 base and J by 7 bases, and 7 bases separated the two germline ends. The CDR3 runs to 12 residues. Germline V gives CDR1 MDHEN, CDR2 SYDVKM. The CDR3 DNA follows: TGTGCCAGCAGTTTATTGTCCGGTGAAGCTTTCTTT. Protein product: CASSLLSGEAFF.

J is TRBJ1-2 and V is TRBV9; 7 bases fit TRBD1. The trim removed 3 bases at V and 8 bases at J, leaving 13 bases unmatched. This CDR3 contains 15 residues. Germline CDR1 SGDLS, CDR2 YYNGEE. CDR3 nucleotide sequence: TGTGCCAGCAGCGCCGCTTTCGAGGGGGCGCGCGGCTACACCTTC. This codes for CASSAAFEGARGYTF.

This clone was found a few times. The chain has TRBV3-1 (or the pseudogene TRBV3-2) and TRBJ1-2; D remains ambiguous. Per germline, CDR1 LGHDT and CDR2 YNNKEL (reference sequence). The CDR3 loop spans 14 amino acids. V dropped 4 bases and J dropped 0 bases, with 9 bases sitting between them. The CDR3 spells CASSLSGPNYGYTF. Written as DNA, the CDR3 is TGTGCCAGCAGCCTCTCGGGTCCTAACTATGGCTACACCTTC.

The J gene is TRBJ1-2, the V gene TRBV9; 11 bases map to TRBD1. V lost 4 bases, J lost 5 bases, and 7 bases stayed unmatched. Germline-derived CDR1 and CDR2 are SGDLS and YYNGEE. The CDR3 extends over 15 amino acids. This CDR3 reads CASSLRTGGAYGYTF. CDR3 bases: TGTGCCAGCAGCCTTCGGACAGGGGGCGCGTATGGCTACACCTTC. Based on the CDR3 plus reference TRBV9 and TRBJ1-2, the full variable domain is DSGVTQTPKHLITATGQRVTLRCSPRSGDLSVYWYQQSLDQGLQFLIQYYNGEERAKGNILERFSAQQFPDLHSELNLSSLELGDSALYFCASSLRTGGAYGYTFGSGTRLTVV.

V is TRBV4-1 and J is TRBJ2-1; TRBD2 aligns across 8 bases. Germline V gene lookup returns CDR1 MGHRA and CDR2 YSYEKL. The CDR3 is 16 residues long. V lost 4 bases, J lost 9 bases, and 14 bases stayed unmatched. CDR3 sequence (DNA): TGCGCCAGCAGCCGGAAGACTAGCGAGGCCGGGAGTGAGCAGTTCTTC. It encodes CASSRKTSEAGSEQFF.

The V call is TRBV11-2, the J call TRBJ2-7; the match to TRBD2 covers 9 bases. CDR1 and CDR2 (germline): SGHAT, FQNNGV. This CDR3 is built from 15 residues. Trimming took 5 bases from V and 5 from J; bases not matched to a gene: 10. In DNA form, the CDR3 reads TGTGCCAGCAGCCGAATGCGGGAGGGCCGCCACGAGCAGTACTTC. It yields the protein CASSRMREGRHEQYF.

The chain couples TRBV28 to TRBJ2-1; 7 nucleotides align to TRBD2. Germline V lookup: CDR1 MDHEN, CDR2 SYDVKM. The CDR3 is made up of 16 amino acids. V lost 7 bases, J lost 4 bases, and 13 bases stayed unmatched. This CDR3 is CASTRRLADNYNEQFF. The CDR3 DNA follows: TGTGCCAGCACCCGAAGGCTAGCGGATAATTACAATGAGCAGTTCTTC.

The rearrangement uses TRBV13 and TRBJ2-3; TRBD1 aligns across 7 bases. In germline, CDR1 is PRHDT, CDR2 FYEKMQ (reference sequence). The ends lost 4 bases at V and 1 base at J; junction bases unmatched: 14. CDR3 size: 18 residues. CDR3 sequence: CASSSELLGGQRTDTQYF. CDR3 DNA: TGTGCCAGCAGCTCAGAACTACTAGGGGGACAGCGCACAGATACGCAGTATTTT.

The rearrangement uses TRBV5-1 and TRBJ2-7, with a weak D call TRBD1 (6 bases). CDR3 size: 15 residues. V was trimmed by 4 bases and J by 1 base, leaving 15 bases between them. Germline V lookup: CDR1 SGHRS, CDR2 YFSETQ. The CDR3 spells CASSLNPGQSYEQYF. The CDR3 bases are TGCGCCAGCAGCCTCAATCCGGGACAATCCTACGAGCAGTACTTC.

This clone has only a few counts. This chain connects TRBV28 to TRBJ1-4; TRBD1 is a possible D gene (6 bases). From germline, CDR1 is MDHEN and CDR2 SYDVKM. There are 15 residues in the CDR3. Trimming pared 2 bases from V and 5 bases from J, leaving 12 bases between. The CDR3, as DNA: TGTGCCAGCAGTTTAACCGGACAGATAAATGAAAAACTGTTTTTT. Translation: CASSLTGQINEKLFF.

This chain links TRBV27 with TRBJ1-2; maybe TRBD1 (6 bases). The germline V and J ends were trimmed by 4 bases and 4 bases, with 16 bases remaining between them. The CDR3 contains 15 residues. CDR1 MNHEY and CDR2 SMNVEV come from the germline V gene (reference sequence). This chain's CDR3 is CASSWTGTNTYGYTF. CDR3 coding DNA: TGTGCCAGCAGTTGGACCGGGACAAACACCTATGGCTACACCTTC.

The chain uses TRBV5-3 and TRBJ2-2; maybe TRBD1 (6 bases). TRBV5-3 is an open reading frame, and its role is uncertain. The CDR3 loop spans 18 amino acids. V lost 0 bases and J 3 bases, leaving 18 bases between the germline ends. The CDR3 nucleotides are TGTGCCAGAAGCTTGGCGAAGACAGGACAGTTCTACACCGGGGAGCTGTTTTTT. Translation: CARSLAKTGQFYTGELFF.

The rearrangement uses TRBV5-1 and TRBJ2-1, with 10 bases matching TRBD2. The J segment lost 5 bases and the V segment lost 0 bases, leaving 5 bases of the junction unmatched. Germline CDR1 reads SGHRS; CDR2 reads YFSETQ. CDR3 length: 16 amino acids. CDR3 nucleotide sequence: TGCGCCAGCAGCTTGGACCCGACTAGCGGGCACAATGAGCAGTTCTTC. It is translated as CASSLDPTSGHNEQFF.

The chain uses TRBV7-2 and TRBJ1-5; TRBD1 might be the D (6 bases). V shed 3 bases and J shed 6 bases, with 9 bases lying between them. The germline V gene encodes CDR1 SGHTA and CDR2 FQGNSA. CDR3 size: 13 residues. CDR3 in amino acids: CASSFKQGQPQHF. The CDR3 coding sequence is TGTGCCAGCAGCTTTAAACAGGGTCAGCCCCAGCATTTT.

The chain links TRBV28 to TRBJ1-1, with D unclear. The ends were cut back, 2 bases at V and 7 bases at J, with 14 bases in the middle. The length of the CDR3 is 14 residues. Germline CDR1 reads MDHEN; CDR2 reads SYDVKM. The CDR3 loop is CASSLGQAQFEAFF. CDR3 DNA: TGTGCCAGCAGTTTAGGGCAGGCACAGTTTGAAGCTTTCTTT.